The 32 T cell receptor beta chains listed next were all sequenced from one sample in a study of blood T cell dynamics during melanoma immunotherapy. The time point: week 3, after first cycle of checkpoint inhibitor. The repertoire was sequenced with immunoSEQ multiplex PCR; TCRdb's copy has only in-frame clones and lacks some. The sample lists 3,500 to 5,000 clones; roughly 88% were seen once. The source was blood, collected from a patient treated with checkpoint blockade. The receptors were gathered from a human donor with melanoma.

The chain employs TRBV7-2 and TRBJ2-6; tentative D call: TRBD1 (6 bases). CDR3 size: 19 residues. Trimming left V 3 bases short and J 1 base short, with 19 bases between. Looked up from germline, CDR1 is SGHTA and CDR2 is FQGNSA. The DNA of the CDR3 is TGTGCCAGCAGCTTGGGTCGCTGGGGGCGAGGGTCTGGGGCCAACGTCCTGACTTTC. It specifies CASSLGRWGRGSGANVLTF.

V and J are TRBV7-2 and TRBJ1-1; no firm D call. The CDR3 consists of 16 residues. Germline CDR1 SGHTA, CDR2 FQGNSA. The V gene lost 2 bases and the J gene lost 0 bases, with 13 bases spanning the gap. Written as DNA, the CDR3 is TGTGCCAGCAGCTTACGCGGGTCACATATGAACACTGAAGCTTTCTTT. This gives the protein CASSLRGSHMNTEAFF.

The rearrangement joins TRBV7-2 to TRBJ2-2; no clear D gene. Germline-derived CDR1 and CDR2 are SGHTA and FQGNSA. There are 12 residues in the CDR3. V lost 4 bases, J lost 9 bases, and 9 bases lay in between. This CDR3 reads CASSSTARELFF. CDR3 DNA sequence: TGTGCCAGCAGCTCAACGGCCCGGGAGCTGTTTTTT.

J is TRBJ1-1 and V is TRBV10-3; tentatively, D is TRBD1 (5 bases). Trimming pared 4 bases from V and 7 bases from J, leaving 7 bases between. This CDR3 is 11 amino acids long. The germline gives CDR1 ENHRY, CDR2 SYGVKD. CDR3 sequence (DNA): TGTGCCATCAGTGCGGGGGATGAAGCTTTCTTT. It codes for CAISAGDEAFF.

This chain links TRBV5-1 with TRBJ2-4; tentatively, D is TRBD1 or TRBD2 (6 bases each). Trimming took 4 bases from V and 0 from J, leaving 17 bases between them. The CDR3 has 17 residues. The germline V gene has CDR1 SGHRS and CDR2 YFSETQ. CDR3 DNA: TGCGCCAGCAGCCCGGAGGGGGGACCCAAAGCCAAAAACATTCAGTACTTC. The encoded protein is CASSPEGGPKAKNIQYF. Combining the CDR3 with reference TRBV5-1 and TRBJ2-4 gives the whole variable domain KAGVTQTPRYLIKTRGQQVTLSCSPISGHRSVSWYQQTPGQGLQFLFEYFSETQRNKGNFPGRFSGRQFSNSRSEMNVSTLELGDSALYLCASSPEGGPKAKNIQYFGAGTRLSVL.

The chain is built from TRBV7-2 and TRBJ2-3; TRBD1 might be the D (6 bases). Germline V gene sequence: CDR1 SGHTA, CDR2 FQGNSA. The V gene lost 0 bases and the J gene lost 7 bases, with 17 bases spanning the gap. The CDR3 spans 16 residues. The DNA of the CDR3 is TGTGCCAGCAGCTTAGCTGGCAGGGGTTTCTCGAATACGCAGTATTTT. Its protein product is CASSLAGRGFSNTQYF.

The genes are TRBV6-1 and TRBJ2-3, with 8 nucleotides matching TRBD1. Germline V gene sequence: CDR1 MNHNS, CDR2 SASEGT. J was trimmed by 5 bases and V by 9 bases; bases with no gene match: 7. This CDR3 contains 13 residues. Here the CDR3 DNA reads TGTGCCAGTACAGGACAGGGAATAGATACGCAGTATTTT. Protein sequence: CASTGQGIDTQYF.

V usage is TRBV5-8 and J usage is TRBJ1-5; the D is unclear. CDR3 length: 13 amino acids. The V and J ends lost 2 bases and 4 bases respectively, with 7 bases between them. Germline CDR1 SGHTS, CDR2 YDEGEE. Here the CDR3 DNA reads TGTGCCAGCAGCTTTAGTGTTAATCAGCCCCAGCATTTT. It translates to CASSFSVNQPQHF. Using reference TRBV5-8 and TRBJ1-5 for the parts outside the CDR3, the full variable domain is EAGVTQSPTHLIKTRGQQATLRCSPISGHTSVYWYQQALGLGLQFLLWYDEGEERNRGNFPPRFSGRQFPNYSSELNVNALELEDSALYLCASSFSVNQPQHFGDGTRLSIL.

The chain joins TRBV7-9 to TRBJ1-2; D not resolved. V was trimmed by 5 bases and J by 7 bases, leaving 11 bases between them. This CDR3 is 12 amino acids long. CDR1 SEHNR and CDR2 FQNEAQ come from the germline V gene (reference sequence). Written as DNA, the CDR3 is TGTGCCAGCAGCCACTCACAAAGTGGCTACACCTTC. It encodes CASSHSQSGYTF.

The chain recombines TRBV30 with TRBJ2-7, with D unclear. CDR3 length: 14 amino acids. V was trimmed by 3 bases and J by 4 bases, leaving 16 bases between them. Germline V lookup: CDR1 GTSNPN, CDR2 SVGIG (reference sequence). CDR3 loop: CAWRTERRGYEQYF. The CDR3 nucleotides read TGTGCCTGGAGAACGGAGAGAAGAGGTTACGAGCAGTACTTC.

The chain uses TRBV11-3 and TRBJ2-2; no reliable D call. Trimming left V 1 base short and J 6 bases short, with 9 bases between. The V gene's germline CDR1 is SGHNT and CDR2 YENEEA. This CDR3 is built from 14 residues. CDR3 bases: TGTGCCAGCAGCTTAGCCCCCCCCGCCGGGGAGCTGTTTTTT. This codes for CASSLAPPAGELFF.

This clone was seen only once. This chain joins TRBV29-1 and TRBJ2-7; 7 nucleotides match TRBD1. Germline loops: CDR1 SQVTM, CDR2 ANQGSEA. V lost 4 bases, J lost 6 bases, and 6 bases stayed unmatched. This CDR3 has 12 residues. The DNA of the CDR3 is TGCAGCGTTGTAGCAGGGGGTATCGAGCAGTACTTC. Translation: CSVVAGGIEQYF.

CDR3 in amino acids: CASSLLGLGTQYF. CDR3 DNA sequence: TGCGCCAGCAGCTTGCTTGGATTGGGGACGCAGTATTTT. The V call is TRBV5-1, the J call TRBJ2-3; D call uncertain. Trimming took 1 base from V and 9 from J, leaving 12 bases between them. The germline CDR1 and CDR2 sequences are SGHRS and YFSETQ. The CDR3 is 13 amino acids.

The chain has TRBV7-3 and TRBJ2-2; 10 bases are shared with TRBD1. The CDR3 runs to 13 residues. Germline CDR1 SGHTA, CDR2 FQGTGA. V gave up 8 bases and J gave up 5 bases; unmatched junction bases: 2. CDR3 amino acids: CASGTGATGELFF. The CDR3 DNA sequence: TGTGCCAGCGGGACAGGGGCGACCGGGGAGCTGTTTTTT.

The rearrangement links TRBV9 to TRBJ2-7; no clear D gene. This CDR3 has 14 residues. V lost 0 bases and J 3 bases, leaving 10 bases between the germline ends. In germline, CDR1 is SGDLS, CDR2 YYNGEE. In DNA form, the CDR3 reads TGTGCCAGCAGCGTAGGTAGCCTGGTCTACGAGCAGTACTTC. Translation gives CASSVGSLVYEQYF.

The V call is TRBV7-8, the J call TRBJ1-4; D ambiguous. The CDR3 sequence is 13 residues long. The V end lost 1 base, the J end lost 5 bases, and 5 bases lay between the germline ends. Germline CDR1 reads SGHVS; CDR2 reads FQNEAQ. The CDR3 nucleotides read TGTGCCAGCAGCTTAGGGGTGAATGAAAAACTGTTTTTT. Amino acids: CASSLGVNEKLFF.

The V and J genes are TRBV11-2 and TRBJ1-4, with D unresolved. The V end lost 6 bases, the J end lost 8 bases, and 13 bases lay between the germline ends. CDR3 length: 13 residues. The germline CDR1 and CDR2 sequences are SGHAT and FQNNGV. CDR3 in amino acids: CASRGIKKEKLFF. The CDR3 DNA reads TGTGCCAGCAGGGGGATTAAAAAGGAAAAACTGTTTTTT.

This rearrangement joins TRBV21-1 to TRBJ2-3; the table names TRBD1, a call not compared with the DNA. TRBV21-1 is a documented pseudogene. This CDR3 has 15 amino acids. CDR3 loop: CASSKDSTGPDTQYF. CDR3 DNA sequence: TGTGCCAGCAGCAAGGACTCGACAGGGCCAGATACGCAGTATTTT.

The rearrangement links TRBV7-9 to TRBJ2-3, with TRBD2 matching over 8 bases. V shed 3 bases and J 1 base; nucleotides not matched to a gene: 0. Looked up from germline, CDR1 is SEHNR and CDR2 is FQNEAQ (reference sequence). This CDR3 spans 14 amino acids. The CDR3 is CASSLRGGTDTQYF. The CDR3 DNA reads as TGTGCCAGCAGCTTGCGGGGGGGCACAGATACGCAGTATTTT.

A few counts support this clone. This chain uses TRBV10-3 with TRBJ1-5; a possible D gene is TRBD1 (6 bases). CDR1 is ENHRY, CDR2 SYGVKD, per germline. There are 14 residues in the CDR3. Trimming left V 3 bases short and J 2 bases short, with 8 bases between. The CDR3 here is CAISDRGGNQPQHF. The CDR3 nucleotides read TGTGCCATCAGTGACAGGGGTGGCAATCAGCCCCAGCATTTT.

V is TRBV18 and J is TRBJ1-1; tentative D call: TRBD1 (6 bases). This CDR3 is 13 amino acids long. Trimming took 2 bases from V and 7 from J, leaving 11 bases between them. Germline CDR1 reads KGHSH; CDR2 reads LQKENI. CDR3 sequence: CASSPWAGVEAFF. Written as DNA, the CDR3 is TGTGCCAGCTCACCATGGGCAGGGGTTGAAGCTTTCTTT.

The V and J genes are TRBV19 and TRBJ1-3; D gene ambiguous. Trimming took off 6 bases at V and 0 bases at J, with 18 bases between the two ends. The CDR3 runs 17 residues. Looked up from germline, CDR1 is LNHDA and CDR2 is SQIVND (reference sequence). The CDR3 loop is CASSRGNTLSSGNTIYF. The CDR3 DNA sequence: TGTGCCAGTAGCCGAGGGAACACACTGAGCTCTGGAAACACCATATATTTT.

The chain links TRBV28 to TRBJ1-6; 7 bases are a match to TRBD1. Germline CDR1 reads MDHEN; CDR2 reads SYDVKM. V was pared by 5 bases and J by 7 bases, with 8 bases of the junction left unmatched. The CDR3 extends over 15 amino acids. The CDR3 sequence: CASSLPEQGNSPLHF. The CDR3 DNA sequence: TGTGCCAGCAGTCTCCCTGAACAGGGGAATTCACCCCTCCACTTT.

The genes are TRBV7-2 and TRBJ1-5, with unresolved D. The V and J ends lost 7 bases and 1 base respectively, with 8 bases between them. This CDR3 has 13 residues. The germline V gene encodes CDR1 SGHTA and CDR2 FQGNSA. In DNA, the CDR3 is TGTGCCAGCACCATGGACAGCAATCAGCCCCAGCATTTT. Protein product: CASTMDSNQPQHF.

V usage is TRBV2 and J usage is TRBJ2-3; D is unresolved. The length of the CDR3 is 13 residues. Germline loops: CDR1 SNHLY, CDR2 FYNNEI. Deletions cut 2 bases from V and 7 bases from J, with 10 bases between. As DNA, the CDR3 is TGTGCCAGCAGTGAAATGGGTTTTAATACGCAGTATTTT. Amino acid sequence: CASSEMGFNTQYF.

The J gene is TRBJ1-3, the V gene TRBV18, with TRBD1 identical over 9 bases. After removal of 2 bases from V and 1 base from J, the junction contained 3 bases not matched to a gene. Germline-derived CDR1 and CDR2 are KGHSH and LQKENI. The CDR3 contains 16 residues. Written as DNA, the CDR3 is TGTGCCAGCTCACCAACAGGGGGCGTTTCTGGAAACACCATATATTTT. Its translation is CASSPTGGVSGNTIYF.

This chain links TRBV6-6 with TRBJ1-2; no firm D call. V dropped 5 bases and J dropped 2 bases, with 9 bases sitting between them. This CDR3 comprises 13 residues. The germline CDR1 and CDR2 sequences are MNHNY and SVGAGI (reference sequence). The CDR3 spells CASSIQRNYGYTF. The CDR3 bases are TGTGCCAGCAGTATACAGAGGAACTATGGCTACACCTTC.

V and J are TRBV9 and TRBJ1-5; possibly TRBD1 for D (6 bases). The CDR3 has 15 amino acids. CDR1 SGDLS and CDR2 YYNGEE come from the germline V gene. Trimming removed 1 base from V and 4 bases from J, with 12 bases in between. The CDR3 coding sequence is TGTGCCAGCAGCGTAAAGGGGGGGTTTAATCAGCCCCAGCATTTT. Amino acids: CASSVKGGFNQPQHF. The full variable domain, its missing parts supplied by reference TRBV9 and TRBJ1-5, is DSGVTQTPKHLITATGQRVTLRCSPRSGDLSVYWYQQSLDQGLQFLIQYYNGEERAKGNILERFSAQQFPDLHSELNLSSLELGDSALYFCASSVKGGFNQPQHFGDGTRLSIL.

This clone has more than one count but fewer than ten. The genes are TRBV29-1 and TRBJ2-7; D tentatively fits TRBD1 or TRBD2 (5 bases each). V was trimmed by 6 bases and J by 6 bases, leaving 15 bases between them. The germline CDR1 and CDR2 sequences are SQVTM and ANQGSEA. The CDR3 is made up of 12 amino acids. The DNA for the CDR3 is TGCAGCGTAAGGGGACCTTTATTCGAGCAGTACTTC. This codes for CSVRGPLFEQYF.

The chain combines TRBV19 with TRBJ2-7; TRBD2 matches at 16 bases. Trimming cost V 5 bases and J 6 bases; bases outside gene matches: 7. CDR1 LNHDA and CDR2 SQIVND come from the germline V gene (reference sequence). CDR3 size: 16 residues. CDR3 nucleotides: TGTGCCAGTAGTCCCGGGACTAGCGGGAGGGGCCTCGAGCAGTACTTC. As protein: CASSPGTSGRGLEQYF.

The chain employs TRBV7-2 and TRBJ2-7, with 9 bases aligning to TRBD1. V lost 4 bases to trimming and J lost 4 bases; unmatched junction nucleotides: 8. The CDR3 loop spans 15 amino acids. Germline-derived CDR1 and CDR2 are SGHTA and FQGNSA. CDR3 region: CASSYQGTGSYEQYF. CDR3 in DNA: TGTGCCAGCAGCTATCAAGGGACAGGGAGTTACGAGCAGTACTTC.

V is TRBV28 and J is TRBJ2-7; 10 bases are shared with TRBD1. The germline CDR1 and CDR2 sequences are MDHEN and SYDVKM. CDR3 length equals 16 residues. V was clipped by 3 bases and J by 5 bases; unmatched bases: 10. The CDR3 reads CASSFLGQGGANEQYF. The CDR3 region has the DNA TGTGCCAGCAGTTTCCTCGGACAGGGGGGTGCTAACGAGCAGTACTTC.